Sequencing of this T cell receptor beta chain was carried out in a study of shared clonotypes between healthy human individuals. The CDR3 has 17 residues. Trimming at V came to 2 bases and at J to 0 bases, leaving 6 bases not matched to a gene. Germline V gives CDR1 SEHNR, CDR2 FQNEAQ (reference sequence). Only CD45RO-negative cells positively selected for CCR7 counted as naive CD8 cells, so terminally differentiated effector memory CD45RA+ cells were excluded. Sequencing was performed with immunoSEQ multiplex PCR; in TCRdb, only in-frame clones are kept and a portion is missing. The sample lists around 2,000,000 clones, roughly 91% occurring once.

The TCR originated in a man aged 18 to 35 in good health. Some clones in this sample may be carry-over from other donors' samples. J is TRBJ2-1 and V is TRBV7-9; 8 positions agree with TRBD2. Sequenced sample: naive CD8+ T cells from PBMCs. The CDR3 bases are TGTGCCAGCAGCTTACTCCTAGCGGGCAGCTCCTACAATGAGCAGTTCTTC. Protein sequence: CASSLLLAGSSYNEQFF.